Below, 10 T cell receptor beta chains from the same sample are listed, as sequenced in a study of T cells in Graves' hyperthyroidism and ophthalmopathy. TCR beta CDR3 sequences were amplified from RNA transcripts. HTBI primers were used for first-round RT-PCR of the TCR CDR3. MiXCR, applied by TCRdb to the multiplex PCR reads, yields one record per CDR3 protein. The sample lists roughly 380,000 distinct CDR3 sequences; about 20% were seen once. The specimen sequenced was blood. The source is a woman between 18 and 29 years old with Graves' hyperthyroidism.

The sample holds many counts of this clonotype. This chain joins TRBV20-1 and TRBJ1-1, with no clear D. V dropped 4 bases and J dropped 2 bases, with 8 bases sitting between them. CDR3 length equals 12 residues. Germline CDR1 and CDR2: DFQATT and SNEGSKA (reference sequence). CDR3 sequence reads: CSATPINTEAFF. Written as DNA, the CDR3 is TGCAGTGCTACACCGATCAACACTGAAGCTTTCTTT.

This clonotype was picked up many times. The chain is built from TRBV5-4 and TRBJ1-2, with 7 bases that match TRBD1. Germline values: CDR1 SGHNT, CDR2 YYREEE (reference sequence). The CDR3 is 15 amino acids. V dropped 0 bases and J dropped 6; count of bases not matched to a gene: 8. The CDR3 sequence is CASSLEPGGTNGYTF. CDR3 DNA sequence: TGTGCCAGCAGCTTGGAGCCAGGGGGTACCAATGGCTACACCTTC.

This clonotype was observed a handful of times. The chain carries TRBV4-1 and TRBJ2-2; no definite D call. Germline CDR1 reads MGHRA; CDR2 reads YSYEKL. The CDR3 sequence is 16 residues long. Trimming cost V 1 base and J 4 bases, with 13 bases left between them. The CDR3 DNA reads TGCGCCAGCAGCCAAGGGCGGCCGAGCCGCACCGGGGAGCTGTTTTTT. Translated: CASSQGRPSRTGELFF.

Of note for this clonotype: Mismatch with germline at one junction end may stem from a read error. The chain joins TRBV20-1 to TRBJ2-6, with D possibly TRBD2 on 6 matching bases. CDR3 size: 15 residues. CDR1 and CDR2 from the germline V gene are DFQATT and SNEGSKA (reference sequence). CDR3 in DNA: TGCAGTGCCCCCAACCGGGACTCTGGGTCCAACGTTCTGACTTTC. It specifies CSAPNRDSGSNVLTF.

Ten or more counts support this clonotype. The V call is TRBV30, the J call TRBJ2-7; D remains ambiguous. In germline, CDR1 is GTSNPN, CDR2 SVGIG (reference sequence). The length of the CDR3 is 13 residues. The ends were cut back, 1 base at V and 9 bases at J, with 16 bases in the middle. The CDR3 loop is CAWSGGMGRMQYF. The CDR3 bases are TGTGCCTGGAGTGGGGGAATGGGTAGAATGCAGTACTTC.

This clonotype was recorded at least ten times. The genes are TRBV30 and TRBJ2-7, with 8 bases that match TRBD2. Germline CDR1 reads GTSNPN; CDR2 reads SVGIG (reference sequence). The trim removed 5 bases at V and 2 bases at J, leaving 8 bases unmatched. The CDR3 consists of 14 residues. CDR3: CAWAPGGAAYEQYF. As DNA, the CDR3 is TGTGCCTGGGCACCCGGGGGGGCCGCCTACGAGCAGTACTTC. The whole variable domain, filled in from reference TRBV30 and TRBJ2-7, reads SQTIHQWPATLVQPVGSPLSLECTVEGTSNPNLYWYRQAAGRGLQLLFYSVGIGQISSEVPQNLSASRPQDRQFILSSKKLLLSDSGFYLCAWAPGGAAYEQYFGPGTRLTVT.

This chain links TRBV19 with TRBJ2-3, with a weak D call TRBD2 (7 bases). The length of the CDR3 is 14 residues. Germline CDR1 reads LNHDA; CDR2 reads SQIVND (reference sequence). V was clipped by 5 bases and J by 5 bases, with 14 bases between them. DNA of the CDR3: TGTGCCAGTAGTCGGCGGGGGCTCGTAGATACGCAGTATTTT. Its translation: CASSRRGLVDTQYF.

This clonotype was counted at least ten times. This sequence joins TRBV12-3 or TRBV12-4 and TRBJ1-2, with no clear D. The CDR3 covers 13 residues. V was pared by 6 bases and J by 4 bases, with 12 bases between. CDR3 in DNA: TGTGCCAGCAGGGAATTGAATGTCTATGGCTACACCTTC. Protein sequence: CASRELNVYGYTF.

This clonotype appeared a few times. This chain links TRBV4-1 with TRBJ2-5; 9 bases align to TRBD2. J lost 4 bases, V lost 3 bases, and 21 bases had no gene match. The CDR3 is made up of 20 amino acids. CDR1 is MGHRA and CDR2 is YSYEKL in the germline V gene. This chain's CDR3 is CASSHQIPLASGGTGETQYF. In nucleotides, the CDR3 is TGCGCCAGCAGCCACCAGATACCCTTAGCAAGCGGGGGGACTGGAGAGACCCAGTACTTC.

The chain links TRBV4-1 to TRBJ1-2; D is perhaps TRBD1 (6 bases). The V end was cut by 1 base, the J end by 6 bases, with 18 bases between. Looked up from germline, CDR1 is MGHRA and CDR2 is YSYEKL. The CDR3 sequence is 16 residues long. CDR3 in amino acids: CASSQVGGSRGDGYTF. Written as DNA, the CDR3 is TGCGCCAGCAGCCAAGTCGGGGGCTCCCGCGGAGATGGCTACACCTTC.